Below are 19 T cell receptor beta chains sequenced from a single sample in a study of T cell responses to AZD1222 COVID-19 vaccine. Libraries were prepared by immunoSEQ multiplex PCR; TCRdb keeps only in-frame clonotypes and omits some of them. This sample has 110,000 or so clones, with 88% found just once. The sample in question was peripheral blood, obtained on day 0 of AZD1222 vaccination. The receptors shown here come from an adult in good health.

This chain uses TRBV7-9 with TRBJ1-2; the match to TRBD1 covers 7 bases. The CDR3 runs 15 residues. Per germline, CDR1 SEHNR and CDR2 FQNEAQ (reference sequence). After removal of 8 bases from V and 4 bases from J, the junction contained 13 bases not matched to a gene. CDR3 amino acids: CASGGNRGYGYGYTF. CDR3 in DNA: TGTGCCAGCGGCGGGAACAGGGGATACGGCTATGGCTACACCTTC.

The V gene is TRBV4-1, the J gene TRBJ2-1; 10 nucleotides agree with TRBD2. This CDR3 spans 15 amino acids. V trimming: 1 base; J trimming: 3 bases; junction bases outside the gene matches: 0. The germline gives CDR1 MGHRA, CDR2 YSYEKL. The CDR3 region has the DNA TGCGCCAGCAGCCAAGGGACTAGCGGCTACAATGAGCAGTTCTTC. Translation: CASSQGTSGYNEQFF.

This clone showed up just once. The CDR3 DNA follows: TGTGCCAGCAGAGCGGGACAGTCAAACTATGGCTACACCTTC. Its translation: CASRAGQSNYGYTF. This sequence joins TRBV2 and TRBJ1-2, with TRBD1 matching over 7 bases. Losses at the gene ends were 6 bases for V and 2 bases for J; bases not matched to a gene: 6. Germline CDR1 is SNHLY and CDR2 is FYNNEI. The CDR3 runs to 14 residues.

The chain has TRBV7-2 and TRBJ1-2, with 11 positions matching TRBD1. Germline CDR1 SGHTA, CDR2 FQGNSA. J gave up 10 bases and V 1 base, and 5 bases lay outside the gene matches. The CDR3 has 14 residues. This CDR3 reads CASSLDWTGGFYTF. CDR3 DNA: TGTGCCAGCAGCTTAGATTGGACAGGGGGCTTCTACACCTTC.

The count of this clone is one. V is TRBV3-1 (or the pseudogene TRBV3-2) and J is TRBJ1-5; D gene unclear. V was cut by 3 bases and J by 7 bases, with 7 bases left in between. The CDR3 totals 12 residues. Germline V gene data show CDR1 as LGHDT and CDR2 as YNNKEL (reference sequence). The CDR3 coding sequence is TGTGCCAGCAGCCAGGGCAGCCAGCCCCAGCATTTT. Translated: CASSQGSQPQHF.

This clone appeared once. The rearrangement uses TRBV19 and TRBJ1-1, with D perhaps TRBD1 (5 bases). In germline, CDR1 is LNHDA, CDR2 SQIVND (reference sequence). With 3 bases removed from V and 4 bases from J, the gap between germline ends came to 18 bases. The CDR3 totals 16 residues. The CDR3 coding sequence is TGTGCCAGTAGTATTTGGGTGGGGGGAGCAGGCACTGAAGCTTTCTTT. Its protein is CASSIWVGGAGTEAFF.

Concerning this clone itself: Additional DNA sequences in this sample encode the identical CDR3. CDR3 bases: TGTGCCTGGAGGGCACCGGGGGGCGAGCAGTACGTC. Its protein is CAWRAPGGEQYV. This rearrangement joins TRBV30 to TRBJ2-7, with TRBD2 matching 7 bases. The germline V gene encodes CDR1 GTSNPN and CDR2 SVGIG (reference sequence). The CDR3 has 12 residues. J was trimmed by 6 bases and V by 3 bases; bases with no gene match: 5.

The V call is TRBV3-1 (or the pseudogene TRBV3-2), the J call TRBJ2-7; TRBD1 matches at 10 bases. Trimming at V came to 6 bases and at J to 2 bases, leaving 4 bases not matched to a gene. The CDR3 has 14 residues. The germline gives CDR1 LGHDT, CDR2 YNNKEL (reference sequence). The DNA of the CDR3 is TGTGCCAGCAGGGATGACAGGGGGCCCTACGAGCAGTACTTC. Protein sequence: CASRDDRGPYEQYF.

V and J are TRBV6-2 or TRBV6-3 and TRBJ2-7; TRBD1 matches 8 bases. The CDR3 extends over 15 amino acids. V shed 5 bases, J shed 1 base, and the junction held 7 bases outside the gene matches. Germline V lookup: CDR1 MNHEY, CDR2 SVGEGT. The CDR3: CASSMTGALSYEQYV. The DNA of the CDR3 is TGTGCCAGCAGTATGACAGGGGCCCTTTCCTACGAGCAGTACGTC.

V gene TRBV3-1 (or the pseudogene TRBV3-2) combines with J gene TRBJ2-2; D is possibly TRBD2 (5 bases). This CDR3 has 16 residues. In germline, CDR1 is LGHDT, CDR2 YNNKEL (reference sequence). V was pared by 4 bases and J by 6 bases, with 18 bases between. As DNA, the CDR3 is TGTGCCAGCAGCCTCCGGACTTTTCCCGGCGCCGGGGAGCTGTTTTTT. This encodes CASSLRTFPGAGELFF.

In DNA form, the CDR3 reads TGTGCCAGCTCCCGAGGACAGGGAGGGGAGCAGTACGTC. This gives the protein CASSRGQGGEQYV. The chain uses TRBV18 and TRBJ2-7; the D gene is possibly TRBD1 (8 bases). This CDR3 spans 13 amino acids. Between the trimmed V and J ends, which lost 6 bases and 7 bases, there was a span of 16 bases. Germline V gene lookup returns CDR1 KGHSH and CDR2 LQKENI.

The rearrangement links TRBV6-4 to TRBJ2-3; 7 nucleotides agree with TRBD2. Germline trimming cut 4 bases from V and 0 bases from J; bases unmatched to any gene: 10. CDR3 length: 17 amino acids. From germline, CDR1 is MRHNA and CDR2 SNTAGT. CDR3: CASSGTKRGPSTDTQYF. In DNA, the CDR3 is TGTGCCAGCAGTGGGACCAAGCGGGGACCTAGCACAGATACGCAGTATTTT.

CDR3 protein: CASSLAEGVLLETQYF. CDR3 coding DNA: TGCGCCAGCAGCTTGGCCGAAGGGGTCTTGTTAGAGACCCAGTACTTC. The chain is built from TRBV5-1 and TRBJ2-5, with D perhaps TRBD1 (5 bases). With 0 bases removed from V and 4 bases from J, the gap between germline ends came to 16 bases. The CDR3 totals 16 residues. CDR1 and CDR2 from the germline V gene are SGHRS and YFSETQ.

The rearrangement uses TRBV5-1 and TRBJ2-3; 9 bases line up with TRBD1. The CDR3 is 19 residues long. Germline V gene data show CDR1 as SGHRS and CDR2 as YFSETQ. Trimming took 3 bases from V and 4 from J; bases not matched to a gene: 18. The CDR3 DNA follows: TGCGCCAGCAGCTCAGGGACAGGGAGGCACTCATTCTTGGCAGATACGCAGTATTTT. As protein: CASSSGTGRHSFLADTQYF.

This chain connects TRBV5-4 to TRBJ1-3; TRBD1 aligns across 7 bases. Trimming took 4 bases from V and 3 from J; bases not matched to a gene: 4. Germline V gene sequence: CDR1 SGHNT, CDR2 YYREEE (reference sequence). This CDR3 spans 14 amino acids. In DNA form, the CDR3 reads TGTGCCAGCAGCCCTGGGACAGTTGGAAACACCATATATTTT. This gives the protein CASSPGTVGNTIYF.

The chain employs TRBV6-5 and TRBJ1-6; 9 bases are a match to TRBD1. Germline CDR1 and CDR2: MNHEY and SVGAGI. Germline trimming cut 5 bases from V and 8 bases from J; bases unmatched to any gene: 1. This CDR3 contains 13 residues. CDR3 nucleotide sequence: TGTGCCAGCAGTCGGACAGGGGATTCACCCCTCCACTTT. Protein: CASSRTGDSPLHF.

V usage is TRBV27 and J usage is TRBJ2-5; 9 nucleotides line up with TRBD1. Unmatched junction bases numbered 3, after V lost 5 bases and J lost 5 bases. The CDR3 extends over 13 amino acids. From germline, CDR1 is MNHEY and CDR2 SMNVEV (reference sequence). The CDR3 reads CASSGTGLETQYF. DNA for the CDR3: TGTGCCAGCAGTGGGACAGGGCTGGAGACCCAGTACTTC.

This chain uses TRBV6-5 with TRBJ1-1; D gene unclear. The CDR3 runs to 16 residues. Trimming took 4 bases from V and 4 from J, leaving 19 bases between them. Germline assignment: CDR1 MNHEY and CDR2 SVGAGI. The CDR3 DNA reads TGTGCCAGCAGTTCCCAACCGATGGTAGTGGGCACTGAAGCTTTCTTT. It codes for CASSSQPMVVGTEAFF.

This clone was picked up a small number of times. CDR3 sequence reads: CASSASPGQGARNYGYTF. The CDR3 DNA sequence: TGTGCCAGCAGCGCTTCTCCGGGACAGGGGGCGCGTAACTATGGCTACACCTTC. V and J are TRBV9 and TRBJ1-2, with TRBD1 matching over 12 bases. CDR3 length equals 18 residues. Germline CDR1 is SGDLS and CDR2 is YYNGEE. V was clipped by 3 bases and J by 1 base; unmatched bases: 10. Full variable domain (missing parts from reference TRBV9 and TRBJ1-2): DSGVTQTPKHLITATGQRVTLRCSPRSGDLSVYWYQQSLDQGLQFLIQYYNGEERAKGNILERFSAQQFPDLHSELNLSSLELGDSALYFCASSASPGQGARNYGYTFGSGTRLTVV.